A selection of T cell receptor beta chains follows, all from one sample in a study of post-analysis software for immune sequencing data. TCRdb reprocessed the PCR reads via MiXCR and lists one record per CDR3 protein. The repertoire holds some 690,000 distinct CDR3 sequences, with 30% as singletons. Specimen: blood. The receptors here all came from a girl aged 5 to 17 with multiple sclerosis. CDR3s leave out the opening cysteine and the closing phenylalanine or tryptophan. A D gene is named only where the DNA matches it firmly.

D gene: NA; V gene: TRBV12-3/TRBV12-4; CDR3 protein: ASRGRLVSNEQF
D gene: NA; V gene: TRBV10-2; CDR3 protein: ASRVGERETQY
D gene: TRBD2; V gene: TRBV29-1; CDR3 protein: SVGPAGDEYNEQF
D gene: NA; V gene: TRBV20-1; CDR3 protein: SAKEVGTEAF
D gene: NA; V gene: TRBV9; CDR3 protein: ASSVDGGMSYNEQF
D gene: TRBD1; V gene: TRBV20-1; CDR3 protein: SATPGRGQSGSYEQY
D gene: NA; V gene: TRBV6-1; CDR3 protein: ASSQRGDGAF
D gene: NA; V gene: TRBV6-1; CDR3 protein: ASSNPWETQY
D gene: NA; V gene: TRBV3-1; CDR3 protein: ASSQEVLGTDTQY
D gene: TRBD1; V gene: TRBV7-2; CDR3 protein: ASSLGDRDRAWETQY
D gene: TRBD1; V gene: TRBV27; CDR3 protein: ASSLYGTGGPSTDTQY
D gene: TRBD1; V gene: TRBV12-3/TRBV12-4; CDR3 protein: ASSRPGTAAPYGYT
D gene: NA; V gene: TRBV2; CDR3 protein: ASSGIQGRNTEAF
D gene: TRBD1; V gene: TRBV18; CDR3 protein: ASSPIPLGQAQETQY
D gene: TRBD2; V gene: TRBV29-1; CDR3 protein: SVKLAANTGELF
D gene: TRBD1; V gene: TRBV20-1; CDR3 protein: SAGDRGGSNQPQH
D gene: TRBD1; V gene: TRBV7-2; CDR3 protein: ASSFNRDRNQPQH
D gene: NA; V gene: TRBV27; CDR3 protein: ASSFSWNSNQPQH
D gene: TRBD2; V gene: TRBV20-1; CDR3 protein: SARDRVAGDTDAQY
D gene: NA; V gene: TRBV20-1; CDR3 protein: SANRRLGGYEQY
D gene: NA; V gene: TRBV28; CDR3 protein: ASSGGRHNEQF
D gene: TRBD2; V gene: TRBV28; CDR3 protein: ASSPGTSGPNEQF
D gene: NA; V gene: TRBV27; CDR3 protein: ASSFRGNGEAF
D gene: NA; V gene: TRBV2; CDR3 protein: ASTSVYGYT
D gene: TRBD1; V gene: TRBV20-1; CDR3 protein: SARDWDRDTGELF
D gene: NA; V gene: TRBV6-6; CDR3 protein: ASKLDGVSGANVLT
D gene: NA; V gene: TRBV11-2; CDR3 protein: ASSLERYSYNEQF
D gene: NA; V gene: TRBV20-1; CDR3 protein: SATVQSRAGNTIY
D gene: NA; V gene: TRBV5-1; CDR3 protein: ASSLDGRRSPLH
D gene: NA; V gene: TRBV4-3; CDR3 protein: ASSQDLGAESSYNEQF
D gene: NA; V gene: TRBV27; CDR3 protein: ASSLGRYQPQH
D gene: NA; V gene: TRBV6-6; CDR3 protein: ASSYQEKNEQF
D gene: NA; V gene: TRBV7-2; CDR3 protein: ASSLSPASEKLF
D gene: TRBD1; V gene: TRBV4-3; CDR3 protein: ASSQLTTGGPYNEQF
D gene: TRBD2; V gene: TRBV2; CDR3 protein: ASSDAFWTSGTDTQY
D gene: NA; V gene: TRBV24-1; CDR3 protein: ATSDPGRDNEQF
D gene: NA; V gene: TRBV5-1; CDR3 protein: ASSVTSNQPQH
D gene: NA; V gene: TRBV20-1; CDR3 protein: SARDLSVGNSPLH
D gene: NA; V gene: TRBV3-1; CDR3 protein: ASSQESNEQF
D gene: NA; V gene: TRBV21-1; CDR3 protein: ASSKGERVVAEQF
D gene: NA; V gene: TRBV6-5; CDR3 protein: ASSSPSVGHQETQY
D gene: NA; V gene: TRBV6-1; CDR3 protein: ASSEQLGGQPQH
D gene: NA; V gene: TRBV12-3/TRBV12-4; CDR3 protein: ASSRTRVNDYEQY
D gene: NA; V gene: TRBV6-2/TRBV6-3; CDR3 protein: ASSYTGKLEAF
D gene: NA; V gene: TRBV5-1; CDR3 protein: ASRSQPGTEAF
D gene: NA; V gene: TRBV13; CDR3 protein: ASFTGYEQF
D gene: TRBD2; V gene: TRBV6-1; CDR3 protein: ASSLPRGFGLAGDNEQY
D gene: NA; V gene: TRBV5-1; CDR3 protein: ASSLIPAATNEQF
D gene: NA; V gene: TRBV6-5; CDR3 protein: ASSYPGEGKTQF
D gene: NA; V gene: TRBV20-1; CDR3 protein: SAINRVTDTQY
D gene: NA; V gene: TRBV28; CDR3 protein: ASSSLVRDSVHEQY
D gene: NA; V gene: TRBV25-1; CDR3 protein: ASSERMAGANVLT
D gene: NA; V gene: TRBV7-8; CDR3 protein: ASSLADSTNQPQH
D gene: TRBD1; V gene: TRBV6-2/TRBV6-3; CDR3 protein: ASSPLGQGVTYNEQF
D gene: NA; V gene: TRBV7-2; CDR3 protein: ASSLEDYQAFHSYNEQF
D gene: NA; V gene: TRBV12-3/TRBV12-4; CDR3 protein: ASTSPGFYGYT
D gene: TRBD2; V gene: TRBV7-8; CDR3 protein: ASSFRGTSSERPSVNEQF
D gene: NA; V gene: TRBV3-1; CDR3 protein: ASSDTQGGVQPQH
D gene: TRBD1; V gene: TRBV6-6; CDR3 protein: ASSNDRVPAEAF